This TCR beta chain was observed in a study of neurological immune-mediated disorders. V gave up 3 bases and J gave up 14 bases; unmatched junction bases: 4. CDR3 length equals 13 residues. The germline V gene has CDR1 SGHRS and CDR2 YFSETQ. Study results and limitations: Patients with HTLV-1-associated myelopathy showed the most TCR clonal expansion. Those with multiple sclerosis showed the least, falling below healthy controls.

This clonotype was seen repeatedly, ten times or more. Its matching antigen is unknown. Synthesis of cDNA used 5'RACE (with 10-nucleotide random UMIs). TCRdb independently ran MiXCR on the 5' RACE reads; one entry per CDR3 protein. The repertoire has tens of thousands of distinct CDR3 sequences, under 9.5% of them found once; the top ten carry roughly 4.3%. Volunteers at a blood bank in Maryland, USA, were the healthy controls. PBMCs stored at -80 C, 2 million in total, were the source of the unsorted libraries. This chain connects TRBV5-1 to TRBJ2-1; 14 bases align to TRBD2. The receptor's source is a woman in her 40s in good health. Sequences were obtained from PBMCs. The CDR3 coding sequence is TGCGCCAGCAGCTCGACTAGCGGGGGGGCGGAGTTCTTC. This sequence encodes CASSSTSGGAEFF.